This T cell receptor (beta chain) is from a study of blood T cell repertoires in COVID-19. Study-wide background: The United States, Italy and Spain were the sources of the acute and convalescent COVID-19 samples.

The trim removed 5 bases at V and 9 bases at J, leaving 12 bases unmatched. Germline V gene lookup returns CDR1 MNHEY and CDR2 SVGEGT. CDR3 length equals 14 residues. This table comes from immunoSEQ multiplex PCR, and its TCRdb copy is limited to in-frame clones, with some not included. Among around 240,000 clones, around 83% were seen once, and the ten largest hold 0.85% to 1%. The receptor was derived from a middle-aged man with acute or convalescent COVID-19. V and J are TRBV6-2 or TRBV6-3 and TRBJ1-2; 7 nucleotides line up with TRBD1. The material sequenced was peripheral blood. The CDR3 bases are TGTGCCAGCAGTACCCGGGGACAGCCTCTGAGCTACACCTTC. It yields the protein CASSTRGQPLSYTF.